Listed here is a single T cell receptor beta chain. The J segment lost 2 bases and the V segment lost 3 bases, leaving 7 bases of the junction unmatched. Germline V gives CDR1 SGHNT, CDR2 YYREEE (reference sequence). This CDR3 is built from 15 residues. The data originate from a study of OX40 agonist ivuxolimab in advanced cancers. On the study more broadly: Hepatocellular carcinoma, melanoma, renal cell or head and neck cancer occurred in dose-escalation patients.

TCRdb's copy holds only in-frame clones and misses some; the assay was immunoSEQ multiplex PCR. The sample lists under 60,000 clones, 90% occurring once. This specimen consisted of CD4+ or CD8+ T cells sorted from blood, obtained in a trial of the OX40 agonist ivuxolimab. The TCR originated in an adult with an advanced solid tumor such as melanoma, head and neck, liver or kidney cancer. The chain employs TRBV5-4 and TRBJ1-1; 7 nucleotides agree with TRBD1. CDR3 in DNA: TGTGCCAGCAGCTCACCCCGACAGGGAAACACTGAAGCTTTCTTT. Protein: CASSSPRQGNTEAFF.